These 30 T cell receptor beta chains came from one sample sequenced in a study of cytotoxic CD8 clonotypes in ibrutinib-treated CLL. This table comes from immunoSEQ multiplex PCR, and its TCRdb copy is limited to in-frame clones, with some not included. The sample records some 170,000 clones, about 88% being singletons. The sample consisted of PBMCs, taken at disease progression, from a patient treated with ibrutinib. The origin of the receptors is a human donor with chronic lymphocytic leukemia.

The chain carries TRBV25-1 and TRBJ1-4; the match to TRBD1 covers 11 bases. The J segment lost 8 bases and the V segment lost 8 bases, leaving 7 bases of the junction unmatched. This CDR3 has 14 amino acids. In germline, CDR1 is MGHDK, CDR2 SYGVNS. CDR3 DNA sequence: TGTGCCAGCTGCGGGACAGGGGGTTGGGAAAAACTGTTTTTT. Translated: CASCGTGGWEKLFF.

This chain joins TRBV6-1 and TRBJ2-5; 7 bases line up with TRBD2. Trimming took 5 bases from V and 0 from J; bases not matched to a gene: 6. There are 15 residues in the CDR3. CDR1 and CDR2 (germline): MNHNS, SASEGT. DNA of the CDR3: TGTGCCAGCAGTATGGGGGGGTGGTACCAAGAGACCCAGTACTTC. Its translation: CASSMGGWYQETQYF.

The chain recombines TRBV18 with TRBJ2-1, with 9 positions matching TRBD1. The germline gives CDR1 KGHSH, CDR2 LQKENI. J lost 5 bases, V lost 3 bases, and 2 bases had no gene match. There are 14 residues in the CDR3. Here the CDR3 DNA reads TGTGCCAGCTCACCTCGGACAGGGGACAATGAGCAGTTCTTC. Protein product: CASSPRTGDNEQFF.

The chain combines TRBV7-6 with TRBJ1-5, with 7 positions matching TRBD1. After removal of 2 bases from V and 0 bases from J, the junction contained 1 base not matched to a gene. CDR3 length equals 15 residues. CDR1 and CDR2 from the germline V gene are SGHVS and FNYEAQ. The chain's CDR3 is CASSLTGDSNQPQHF. DNA for the CDR3: TGTGCCAGCAGCTTAACAGGGGATAGCAATCAGCCCCAGCATTTT. The full variable domain, with the rest looked up from reference TRBV7-6 and TRBJ1-5, is GAGVSQSPRYKVTKRGQDVALRCDPISGHVSLYWYRQALGQGPEFLTYFNYEAQQDKSGLPNDRFSAERPEGSISTLTIQRTEQRDSAMYRCASSLTGDSNQPQHFGDGTRLSIL.

The chain employs TRBV19 and TRBJ1-1; D gene ambiguous. There are 15 residues in the CDR3. The V and J ends lost 7 bases and 0 bases respectively, with 15 bases between them. Germline assignment: CDR1 LNHDA and CDR2 SQIVND (reference sequence). CDR3 in DNA: TGTGCCAGTACCCGATCCCAGACACTGAACACTGAAGCTTTCTTT. Encoded protein: CASTRSQTLNTEAFF.

The rearrangement uses TRBV29-1 and TRBJ2-7, with TRBD2 as a possible D gene (5 bases). The CDR3 spans 10 residues. CDR1 is SQVTM and CDR2 is ANQGSEA in the germline V gene. V lost 4 bases, J lost 5 bases, and 6 bases lay in between. CDR3 DNA: TGCAGCGTTGGGAGGAACGAGCAGTACTTC. Translated: CSVGRNEQYF.

This sequence joins TRBV7-9 and TRBJ2-5; D call uncertain. Trimming shortened V by 1 base and J by 5 bases, and 14 bases separated the two germline ends. Germline V gene sequence: CDR1 SEHNR, CDR2 FQNEAQ (reference sequence). CDR3 size: 15 residues. The CDR3 loop is CASSLEELVWETQYF. For the CDR3, the DNA is TGTGCCAGCAGCTTAGAGGAGTTGGTGTGGGAGACCCAGTACTTC.

V is TRBV7-9 and J is TRBJ1-1; D possibly corresponds to TRBD1 (5 bases). The germline CDR1 and CDR2 sequences are SEHNR and FQNEAQ (reference sequence). Trimming took off 4 bases at V and 7 bases at J, with 22 bases between the two ends. CDR3 size: 16 residues. CDR3 sequence: CASSSRRGTTDGEAFF. CDR3 DNA: TGTGCCAGCAGCTCCAGGCGCGGGACCACGGACGGTGAAGCTTTCTTT.

The chain uses TRBV11-1 and TRBJ1-5; D may be TRBD1 (5 bases). The CDR3 is made up of 15 amino acids. Germline CDR1 SGHAT, CDR2 FQDESV (reference sequence). The V end was cut by 5 bases, the J end by 5 bases, with 16 bases between. In DNA form, the CDR3 reads TGTGCCAGCAGCGCCGGGACGGTCGCAGATCAGCCCCAGCATTTT. Protein: CASSAGTVADQPQHF.

The chain has TRBV28 and TRBJ1-2, with D tentatively TRBD1 (5 bases). The germline V and J ends were trimmed by 5 bases and 4 bases, with 14 bases remaining between them. The CDR3 has 14 residues. Per the germline V gene, CDR1 is MDHEN and CDR2 is SYDVKM. In nucleotides, the CDR3 is TGTGCCAGCAGTCTTTTGGGGCCACCCTATGGCTACACCTTC. It is translated as CASSLLGPPYGYTF.

The CDR3 protein is CASSVGEGVGETQYF. The CDR3 bases are TGTGCCAGCAGCGTAGGCGAAGGGGTCGGGGAGACCCAGTACTTC. The rearrangement links TRBV9 to TRBJ2-5, with D maybe TRBD1 (5 bases). CDR1 SGDLS and CDR2 YYNGEE come from the germline V gene. CDR3 length equals 15 residues. V shed 0 bases and J shed 5 bases, with 14 bases lying between them.

The chain carries TRBV11-3 and TRBJ2-4; 10 bases line up with TRBD1. There are 14 residues in the CDR3. The germline CDR1 and CDR2 sequences are SGHNT and YENEEA. Trimming cost V 5 bases and J 8 bases; bases outside gene matches: 6. The CDR3 DNA sequence: TGTGCCAGCAGCCCGACAGGGGGCTTAGACATTCAGTACTTC. It specifies CASSPTGGLDIQYF.

V gene TRBV6-1 combines with J gene TRBJ1-4, with D hard to call. CDR1 and CDR2 from the germline V gene are MNHNS and SASEGT. The CDR3 sequence is 11 residues long. Trimming shortened V by 5 bases and J by 8 bases, and 6 bases separated the two germline ends. The CDR3 loop reads CASSSVEKLFF. The CDR3 DNA is TGTGCCAGCAGTTCTGTAGAAAAACTGTTTTTT.

The chain has TRBV6-1 and TRBJ2-7; D is unclear. V was clipped by 2 bases and J by 3 bases, with 11 bases between them. The CDR3 loop spans 14 amino acids. Germline values: CDR1 MNHNS, CDR2 SASEGT. CDR3 protein: CASSELGSRYEQYF. The CDR3, as DNA: TGTGCCAGCAGTGAATTAGGGTCCCGCTACGAGCAGTACTTC.

The chain recombines TRBV2 with TRBJ2-1; D unclear. The V gene's germline CDR1 is SNHLY and CDR2 FYNNEI. This CDR3 contains 11 residues. Trimming pared 3 bases from V and 14 bases from J, leaving 11 bases between. CDR3 amino acids: CASSDEASKFF. In nucleotides, the CDR3 is TGTGCCAGCAGTGACGAGGCTAGTAAGTTCTTC.

The chain is built from TRBV29-1 and TRBJ2-1; D is possibly TRBD1 (5 bases). The CDR3 covers 14 residues. The germline V and J ends were trimmed by 7 bases and 7 bases, with 20 bases remaining between them. Germline loops: CDR1 SQVTM, CDR2 ANQGSEA. In nucleotides, the CDR3 is TGCAGCGCGTTAAGGGGCCGTCCGGCAAATGAGCAGTTCTTC. It encodes CSALRGRPANEQFF.

This chain joins TRBV15 and TRBJ1-1, with 11 bases identical to TRBD1. The V and J ends lost 4 bases and 6 bases, in that order; junction bases with no gene match: 13. This CDR3 has 17 residues. CDR1 is LNHNV and CDR2 is YYDKDF in the germline V gene (reference sequence). CDR3 nucleotides: TGTGCCACCAGCATGGACAGGGGGCCATGGGTGGGCGCTGAAGCTTTCTTT. It is translated as CATSMDRGPWVGAEAFF.

The rearrangement joins TRBV7-9 to TRBJ2-7; 10 bases line up with TRBD1. The CDR3 covers 16 residues. Germline-derived CDR1 and CDR2 are SEHNR and FQNEAQ (reference sequence). The V gene end was trimmed by 0 bases and the J gene end by 4 bases; junction bases not matched to a gene: 6. CDR3 DNA: TGTGCCAGCAGCTTAGCACTAGACAGGGGGCCTTACGAGCAGTACTTC. Amino acids: CASSLALDRGPYEQYF.

This chain links TRBV5-1 with TRBJ1-1; the match to TRBD1 covers 10 bases. The CDR3 is 19 residues long. J gave up 6 bases and V 3 bases, and 20 bases lay outside the gene matches. From germline, CDR1 is SGHRS and CDR2 YFSETQ. CDR3 bases: TGCGCCAGCAGCTCCGAGCTTGGGGGACAGGGGTACGCTAGTGCTGAAGCTTTCTTT. Translating gives CASSSELGGQGYASAEAFF.

This chain connects TRBV7-2 to TRBJ2-3; 9 bases agree with TRBD2. Trimming removed 1 base from V and 4 bases from J; junction bases left unmatched: 3. Germline V gives CDR1 SGHTA, CDR2 FQGNSA. The CDR3 extends over 15 amino acids. The CDR3 DNA is TGTGCCAGCAGCTTAGACCTAGCGGGACCAGATACGCAGTATTTT. This translates into CASSLDLAGPDTQYF.

This clone occurred once. This chain joins TRBV7-3 and TRBJ2-1, with no clear D. Looked up from germline, CDR1 is SGHTA and CDR2 is FQGTGA. This CDR3 has 18 residues. Deletions cut 5 bases from V and 1 base from J, with 21 bases between. As DNA, the CDR3 is TGTGCCAGCAGCCCCCGAGAGGTTAGCTCTCTTTCCTACAATGAGCAGTTCTTC. Protein product: CASSPREVSSLSYNEQFF.

The chain employs TRBV7-9 and TRBJ2-1; a possible D gene is TRBD2 (5 bases). CDR1 is SEHNR and CDR2 is FQNEAQ in the germline V gene (reference sequence). The V end lost 5 bases, the J end lost 13 bases, and 12 bases lay between the germline ends. The CDR3 consists of 11 residues. CDR3 sequence reads: CASSPEDSQFF. The CDR3 coding sequence is TGTGCCAGCAGCCCGGAGGATTCCCAGTTCTTC.

V and J are TRBV28 and TRBJ2-7; a possible D gene is TRBD2 (7 bases). CDR3 length: 13 amino acids. Trimming took off 1 base at V and 7 bases at J, with 11 bases between the two ends. CDR1 is MDHEN, CDR2 SYDVKM, per germline. CDR3 bases: TGTGCCAGCAGTTTATTGCGGGGGCGAGAGCAGTACTTC. As protein: CASSLLRGREQYF.

The CDR3 DNA is TGTGCCAGCGACACTAGCGGGAGCATCTACAATGAGCAGTTCTTC. Translated: CASDTSGSIYNEQFF. The V gene is TRBV27, the J gene TRBJ2-1; 11 bases match TRBD2. Germline V gene sequence: CDR1 MNHEY, CDR2 SMNVEV (reference sequence). The V and J ends lost 8 bases and 3 bases, in that order; junction bases with no gene match: 6. This CDR3 contains 15 residues.

The rearrangement uses TRBV7-3 and TRBJ2-1; the match to TRBD2 covers 8 bases. There are 14 residues in the CDR3. V lost 1 base to trimming and J lost 7 bases; unmatched junction nucleotides: 3. From germline, CDR1 is SGHTA and CDR2 FQGTGA. The CDR3 bases are TGTGCCAGCAGCTTAATGGGGACTAGTAATGAGCAGTTCTTC. Its protein product is CASSLMGTSNEQFF.

The chain joins TRBV18 to TRBJ2-1; unclear D gene. Looked up from germline, CDR1 is KGHSH and CDR2 is LQKENI. CDR3 size: 17 residues. With 1 base removed from V and 0 bases from J, the gap between germline ends came to 13 bases. CDR3 loop: CASSPRNGYASYNEQFF. The CDR3, as DNA: TGTGCCAGCTCACCACGCAACGGGTACGCCTCCTACAATGAGCAGTTCTTC.

The genes are TRBV4-2 and TRBJ2-7; no firm D call. The CDR3 runs to 14 residues. The germline V and J ends were trimmed by 0 bases and 1 base, with 7 bases remaining between them. Germline-derived CDR1 and CDR2 are LGHNA and YNFKEQ. The CDR3 sequence: CASSQDLRSYEQYF. The CDR3 DNA reads as TGTGCCAGCAGCCAAGACTTGCGGTCCTACGAGCAGTACTTC.

The chain is built from TRBV28 and TRBJ1-4; D might be TRBD1 (6 bases). Germline loops: CDR1 MDHEN, CDR2 SYDVKM. The CDR3 is 14 residues long. V was pared by 5 bases and J by 3 bases, with 10 bases between. DNA for the CDR3: TGTGCCAGCAGTCCAGGGGTTGCTAATGAAAAACTGTTTTTT. Its protein product is CASSPGVANEKLFF.

The rearrangement links TRBV15 to TRBJ1-2; possible D gene TRBD1, 5 bases. CDR1 and CDR2 from the germline V gene are LNHNV and YYDKDF (reference sequence). V lost 4 bases and J lost 2, with 14 bases in between. This CDR3 is built from 15 residues. CDR3 sequence reads: CATSTQGIPNYGYTF. The CDR3 nucleotides are TGTGCCACCAGCACCCAGGGCATACCGAACTATGGCTACACCTTC.

This sequence joins TRBV7-2 and TRBJ2-1; 15 nucleotides align to TRBD2. With V trimmed by 3 bases and J by 7 bases, 7 bases remained unmatched. Per germline, CDR1 SGHTA and CDR2 FQGNSA. The CDR3 has 17 residues. The CDR3 loop reads CASSLAGLAGGMNEQFF. The CDR3 nucleotides are TGTGCCAGCAGCTTGGCGGGACTAGCGGGAGGAATGAATGAGCAGTTCTTC. The full variable domain, in which reference TRBV7-2 and TRBJ2-1 provide the parts outside the CDR3, is GAGVSQSPSNKVTEKGKDVELRCDPISGHTALYWYRQSLGQGLEFLIYFQGNSAPDKSGLPSDRFSAERTGGSVSTLTIQRTQQEDSAVYLCASSLAGLAGGMNEQFFGPGTRLTVL.